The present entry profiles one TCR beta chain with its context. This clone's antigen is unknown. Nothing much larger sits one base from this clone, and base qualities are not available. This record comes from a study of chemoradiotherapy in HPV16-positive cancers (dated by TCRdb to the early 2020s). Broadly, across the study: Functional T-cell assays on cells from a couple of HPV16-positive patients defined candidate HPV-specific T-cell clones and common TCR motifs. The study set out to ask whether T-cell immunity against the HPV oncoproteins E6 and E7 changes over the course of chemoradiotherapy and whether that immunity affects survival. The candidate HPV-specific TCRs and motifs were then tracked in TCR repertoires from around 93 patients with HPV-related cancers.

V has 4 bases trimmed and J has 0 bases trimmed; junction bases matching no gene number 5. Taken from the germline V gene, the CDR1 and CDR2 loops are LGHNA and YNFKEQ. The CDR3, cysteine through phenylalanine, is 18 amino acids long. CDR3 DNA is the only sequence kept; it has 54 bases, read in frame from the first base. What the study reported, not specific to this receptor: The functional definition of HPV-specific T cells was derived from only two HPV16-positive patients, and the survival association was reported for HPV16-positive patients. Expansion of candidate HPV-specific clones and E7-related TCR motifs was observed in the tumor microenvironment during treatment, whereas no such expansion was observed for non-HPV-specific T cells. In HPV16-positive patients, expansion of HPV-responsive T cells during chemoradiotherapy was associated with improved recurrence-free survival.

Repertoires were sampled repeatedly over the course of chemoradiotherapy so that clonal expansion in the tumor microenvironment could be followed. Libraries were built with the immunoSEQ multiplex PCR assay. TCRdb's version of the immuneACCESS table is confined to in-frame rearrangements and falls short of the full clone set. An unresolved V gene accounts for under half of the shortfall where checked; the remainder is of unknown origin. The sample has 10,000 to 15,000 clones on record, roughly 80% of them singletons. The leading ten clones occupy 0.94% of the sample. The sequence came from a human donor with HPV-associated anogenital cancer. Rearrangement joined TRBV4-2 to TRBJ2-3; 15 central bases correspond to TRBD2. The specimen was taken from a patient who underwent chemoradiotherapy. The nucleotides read TGTGCCAGCAGCCCGGGACTAGCGGGGGGTACTAGCACAGATACGCAGTATTTT. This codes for CASSPGLAGGTSTDTQYF.